This TCR beta chain was identified in a study of T cells in localized non-small cell lung cancer. Sequenced by immunoSEQ multiplex PCR; TCRdb stores in-frame clones only, minus some. The data contain about 1,000 clones, about 22% of them singletons. Findings of the study overall: Uninvolved adjacent lung had more T cell clonality than any other tissue, topping tumor. Adjacent lung exhibited a median of 57 among the 100 most abundant tumor clones.

The V gene's germline CDR1 is MDHEN and CDR2 SYDVKM. The CDR3 consists of 12 residues. V was cut by 8 bases and J by 0 bases, with 8 bases left in between. With regard to this clone: As yet, its antigen is unknown.

Adjacent lung tissue lacking atypia was obtained at a distance of at least 2 cm from the tumor margin. The receptor's source is a woman aged 35 to 70 with stage I lung adenocarcinoma. The rearrangement links TRBV28 to TRBJ2-7; D is ambiguous. This sample comprised normal lung tissue next to the tumor, obtained before any cancer treatment. The CDR3 region has the DNA TGTGCCAGCCAGACAAGCTCCTACGAGCAGTACTTC. Its translation is CASQTSSYEQYF.